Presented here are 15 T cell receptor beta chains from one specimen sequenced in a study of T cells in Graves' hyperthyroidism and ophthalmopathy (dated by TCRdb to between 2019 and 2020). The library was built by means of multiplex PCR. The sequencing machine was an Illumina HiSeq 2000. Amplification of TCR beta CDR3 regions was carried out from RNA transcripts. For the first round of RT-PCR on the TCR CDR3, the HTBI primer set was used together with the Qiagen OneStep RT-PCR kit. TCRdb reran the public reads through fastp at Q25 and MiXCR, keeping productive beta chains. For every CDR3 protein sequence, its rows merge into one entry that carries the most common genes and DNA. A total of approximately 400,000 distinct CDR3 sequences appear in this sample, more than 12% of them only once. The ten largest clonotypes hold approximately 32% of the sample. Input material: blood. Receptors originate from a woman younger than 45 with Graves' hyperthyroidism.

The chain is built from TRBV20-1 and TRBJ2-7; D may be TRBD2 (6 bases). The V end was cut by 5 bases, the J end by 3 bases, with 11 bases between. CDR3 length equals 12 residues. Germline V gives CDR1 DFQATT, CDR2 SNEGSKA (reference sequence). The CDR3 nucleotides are TGCAGTGCTCCGGGACTTCACTACGAGCAGTACTTC. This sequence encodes CSAPGLHYEQYF.

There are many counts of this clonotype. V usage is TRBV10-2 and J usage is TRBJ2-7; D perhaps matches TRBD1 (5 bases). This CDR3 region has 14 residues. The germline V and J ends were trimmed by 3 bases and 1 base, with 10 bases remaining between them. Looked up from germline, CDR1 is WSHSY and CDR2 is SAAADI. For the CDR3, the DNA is TGCGCCAGCAGTGAAGACAGAACTTCCTACGAGCAGTACTTC. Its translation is CASSEDRTSYEQYF.

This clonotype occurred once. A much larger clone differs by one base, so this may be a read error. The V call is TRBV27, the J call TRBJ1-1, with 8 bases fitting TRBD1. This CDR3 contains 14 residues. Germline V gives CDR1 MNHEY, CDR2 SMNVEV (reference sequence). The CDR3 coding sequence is TGTGCCAGCAGTTCCCGGGACAGGCGGGCTGAAACTTTCTTT. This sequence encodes CASSSRDRRAETFF.

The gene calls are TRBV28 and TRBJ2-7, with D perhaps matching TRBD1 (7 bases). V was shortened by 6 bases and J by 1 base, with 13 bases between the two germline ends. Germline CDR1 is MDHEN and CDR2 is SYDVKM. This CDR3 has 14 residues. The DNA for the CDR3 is TGTGCCAGCAGGGAGACAGGGAGGTCCTACGAGCAGTACTTC. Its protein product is CASRETGRSYEQYF. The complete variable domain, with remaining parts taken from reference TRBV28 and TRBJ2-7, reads DVKVTQSSRYLVKRTGEKVFLECVQDMDHENMFWYRQDPGLGLRLIYFSYDVKMKEKGDIPEGYSVSREKKERFSLILESASTNQTSMYLCASRETGRSYEQYFGPGTRLTVT.

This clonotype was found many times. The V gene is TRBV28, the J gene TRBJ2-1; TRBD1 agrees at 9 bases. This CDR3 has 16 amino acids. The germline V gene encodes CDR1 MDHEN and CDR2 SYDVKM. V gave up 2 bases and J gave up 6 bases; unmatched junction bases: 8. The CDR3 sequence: CASSLGLGQGSNEQFF. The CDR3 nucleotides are TGTGCCAGCAGTTTAGGACTCGGACAGGGGAGCAATGAGCAGTTCTTC.

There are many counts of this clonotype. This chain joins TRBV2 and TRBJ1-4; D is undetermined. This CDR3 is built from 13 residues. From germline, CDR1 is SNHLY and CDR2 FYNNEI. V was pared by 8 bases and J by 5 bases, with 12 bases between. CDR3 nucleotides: TGTGCCAGCGGTTCTGACTTAAATGAAAAACTGTTTTTT. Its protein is CASGSDLNEKLFF.

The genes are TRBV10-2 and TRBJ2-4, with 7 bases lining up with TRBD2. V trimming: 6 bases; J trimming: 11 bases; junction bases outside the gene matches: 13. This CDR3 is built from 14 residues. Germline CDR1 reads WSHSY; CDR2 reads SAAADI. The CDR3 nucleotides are TGCGCCAGCAGCCTGTCGGGGGAACTAGCGCTTCAGTACTTC. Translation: CASSLSGELALQYF.

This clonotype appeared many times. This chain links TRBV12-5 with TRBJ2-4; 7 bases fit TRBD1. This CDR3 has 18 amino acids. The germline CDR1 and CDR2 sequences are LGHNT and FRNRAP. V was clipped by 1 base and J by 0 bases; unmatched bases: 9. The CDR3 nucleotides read TGTGCTAGTGGTTTGGACCCGGGACAGATCGCAGCCAAAAACATTCAGTACTTC. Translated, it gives CASGLDPGQIAAKNIQYF.

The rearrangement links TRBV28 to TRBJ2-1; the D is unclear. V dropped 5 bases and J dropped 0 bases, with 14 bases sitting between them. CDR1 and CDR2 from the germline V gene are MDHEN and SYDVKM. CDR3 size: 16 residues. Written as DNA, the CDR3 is TGTGCCAGCAGTCCCTACCCCATGAGCTCCTACAATGAGCAGTTCTTC. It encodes CASSPYPMSSYNEQFF.

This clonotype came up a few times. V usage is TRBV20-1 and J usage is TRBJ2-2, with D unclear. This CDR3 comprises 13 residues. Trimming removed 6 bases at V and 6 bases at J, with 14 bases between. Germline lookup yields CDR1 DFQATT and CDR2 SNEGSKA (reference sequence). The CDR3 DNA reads TGCAGTGCACCTCGACCCGCGGCCGGGGAGCTGTTTTTT. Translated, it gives CSAPRPAAGELFF.

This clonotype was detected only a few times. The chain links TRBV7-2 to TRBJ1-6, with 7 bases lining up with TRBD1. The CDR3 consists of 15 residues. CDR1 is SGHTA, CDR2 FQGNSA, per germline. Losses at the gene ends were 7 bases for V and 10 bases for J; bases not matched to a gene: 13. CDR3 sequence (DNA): TGTGCCAGCACCAACATTGACAGGGTAGACTCACCCCTCCACTTT. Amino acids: CASTNIDRVDSPLHF.

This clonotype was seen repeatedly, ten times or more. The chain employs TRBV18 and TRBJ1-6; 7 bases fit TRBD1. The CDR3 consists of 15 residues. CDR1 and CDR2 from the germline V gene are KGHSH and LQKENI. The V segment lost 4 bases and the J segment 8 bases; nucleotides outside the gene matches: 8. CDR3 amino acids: CASSRRQGGDSPLHF. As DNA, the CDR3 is TGTGCCAGCTCACGAAGACAGGGTGGCGATTCACCCCTCCACTTT.

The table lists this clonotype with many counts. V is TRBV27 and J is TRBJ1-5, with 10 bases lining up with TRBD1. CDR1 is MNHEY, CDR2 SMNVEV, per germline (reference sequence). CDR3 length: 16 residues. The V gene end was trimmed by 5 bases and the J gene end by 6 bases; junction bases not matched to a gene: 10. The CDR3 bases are TGTGCCAGCAGTCCCTCGGGGACAGGGGTCGTTCAGCCCCAGCATTTT. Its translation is CASSPSGTGVVQPQHF.

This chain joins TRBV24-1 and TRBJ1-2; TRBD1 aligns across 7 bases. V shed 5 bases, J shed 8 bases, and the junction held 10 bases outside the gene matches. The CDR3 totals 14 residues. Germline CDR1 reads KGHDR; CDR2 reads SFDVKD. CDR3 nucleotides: TGTGCCACCAGTGGCCTAGGAGGGGGCGGCGGCTACACCTTC. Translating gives CATSGLGGGGGYTF.

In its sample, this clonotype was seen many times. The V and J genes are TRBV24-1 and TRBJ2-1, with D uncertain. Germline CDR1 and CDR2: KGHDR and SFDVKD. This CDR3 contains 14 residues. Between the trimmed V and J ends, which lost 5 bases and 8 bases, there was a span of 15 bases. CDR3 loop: CATSGSPGKDEQFF. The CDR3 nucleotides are TGTGCCACCAGTGGGAGTCCCGGAAAGGATGAGCAGTTCTTC.